The T cell receptor (beta chain) under discussion was sequenced for a study of T cells in Graves' hyperthyroidism and ophthalmopathy. Notes on the study in general: Using 13 V-J features, a model discriminated ophthalmopathy from stable hyperthyroidism. Blood held most thyroid clonotypes expanded above 0.001 frequency.

Using roughly 9.4 ml of fresh peripheral blood, PBMCs were prepared. RNA transcripts were the template for amplifying TCR beta CDR3 regions. TCR CDR3 regions were first amplified by RT-PCR with HTBI primers. Each CDR3 protein gets one entry after TCRdb re-called the multiplex PCR reads with MiXCR. Here the sample spans roughly 280,000 distinct CDR3 sequences, more than 15% being singletons. With respect to this clonotype: The antigen is not known.

This CDR3 is 13 amino acids long. The germline V gene has CDR1 SGHTA and CDR2 FQGNSA. J was trimmed by 4 bases and V by 5 bases; bases with no gene match: 3. Sequences were obtained from blood. The chain joins TRBV7-2 to TRBJ2-3, with TRBD2 matching over 7 bases. The TCR was taken from a woman aged 55-69 years with Graves' ophthalmopathy. CDR3 sequence reads: CASSRGRADTQYF. The CDR3 DNA reads TGTGCCAGCAGCCGGGGGAGGGCAGATACGCAGTATTTT.